This T cell receptor (beta chain) was found in a study of OX40 agonist ivuxolimab in advanced cancers. Prior autoimmune disease or systemic immunosuppression barred patients. Samples were taken at baseline and on day 1 of cycles 4 and 7. The protocol was immunoSEQ multiplex PCR, while the TCRdb copy is restricted to in-frame clones and leaves out a portion. The repertoire holds about 60,000 clones, with about nine tenths as singletons. The CDR3 runs 15 residues. Trimming left V 2 bases short and J 2 bases short, with 12 bases between. From germline, CDR1 is KGHSH and CDR2 LQKENI. This sequence joins TRBV18 and TRBJ2-5, with no clear D. This material consisted of CD4+ or CD8+ T cells sorted from blood, taken in a trial of the OX40 agonist ivuxolimab. The sequence was obtained from an adult with an advanced solid tumor such as melanoma, head and neck, liver or kidney cancer. CDR3 loop: CASSPVRGIQETQYF. The CDR3 region has the DNA TGTGCCAGCTCACCAGTCCGCGGCATTCAAGAGACCCAGTACTTC.